This T cell receptor (beta chain) was profiled in a study of blood T cell repertoires in COVID-19. The CDR3 is 16 amino acids. J gave up 7 bases and V 0 bases, and 8 bases lay outside the gene matches. CDR1 is MNHEY and CDR2 is SVGAGI in the germline V gene. In its sample, this clone was seen a few times. Original methodology: Amplification with reference gene primers provided the estimates of nucleated cell counts. This table comes from immunoSEQ multiplex PCR, and its TCRdb copy is limited to in-frame clones, with some not included. D and trimming were read from the DNA, whereas the V and J calls and clone size are those reported in that table. This sample yields over 200,000 clones, of which approximately 85% are seen a single time; roughly 0.8% belongs to the top ten.

This clonotype was obtained from a woman in her thirties with acute or convalescent COVID-19. The V gene is TRBV6-5, the J gene TRBJ1-4; 7 bases line up with TRBD1. Sequencing input: peripheral blood. The CDR3 protein is CASSYSISQGIEKLFF. The CDR3, as DNA: TGTGCCAGCAGTTACTCGATTTCACAGGGGATTGAAAAACTGTTTTTT.